The present TCR beta chain was sequenced within a study of T cell clonotyping in hematopoietic cell transplantation. Assay used: immunoSEQ multiplex PCR; TCRdb lists only in-frame clones, some missing. The table has around 4,900 clones, about 95% seen once. General study points: Few recipient clonotypes overlapped donors; over 97% were de novo at given depth.

This CDR3 comprises 15 residues. Trimming took off 7 bases at V and 2 bases at J, with 17 bases between the two ends. The V gene's germline CDR1 is MNHEY and CDR2 SVGAGI. Concerning this clone: Its matching antigen is unknown.

Here the sequenced sample was PBMCs, taken 100 days after allogeneic stem cell transplant. This chain uses TRBV6-5 with TRBJ1-2; D ambiguous. The receptor was isolated from a male patient aged 35 to 55 who had an allogeneic stem cell transplant from a related donor, so the T cells may come from the graft donor. Some clones in this sample may be carry-over from other donors' samples. This CDR3 is CASTDLRTGNYGYTF. CDR3 in DNA: TGTGCCAGCACAGACTTGAGGACGGGAAACTATGGCTACACCTTC.